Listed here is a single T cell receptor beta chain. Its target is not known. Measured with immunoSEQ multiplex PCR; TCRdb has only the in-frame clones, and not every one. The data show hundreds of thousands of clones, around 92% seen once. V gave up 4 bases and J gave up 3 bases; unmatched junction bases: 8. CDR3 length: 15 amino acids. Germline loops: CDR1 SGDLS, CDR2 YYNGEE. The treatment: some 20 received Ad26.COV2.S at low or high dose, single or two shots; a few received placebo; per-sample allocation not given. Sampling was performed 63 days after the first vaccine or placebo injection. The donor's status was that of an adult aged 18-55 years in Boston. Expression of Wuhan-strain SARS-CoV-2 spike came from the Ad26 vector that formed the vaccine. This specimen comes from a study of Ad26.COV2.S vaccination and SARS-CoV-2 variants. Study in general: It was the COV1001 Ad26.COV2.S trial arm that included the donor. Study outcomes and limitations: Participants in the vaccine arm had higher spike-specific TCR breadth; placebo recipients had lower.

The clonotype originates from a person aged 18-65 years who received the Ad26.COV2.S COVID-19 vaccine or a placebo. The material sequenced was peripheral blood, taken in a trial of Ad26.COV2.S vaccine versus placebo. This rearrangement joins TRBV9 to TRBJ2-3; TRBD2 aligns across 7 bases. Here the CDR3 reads CASSPKRGATDTQYF. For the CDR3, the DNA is TGTGCCAGCAGCCCGAAGCGGGGCGCTACAGATACGCAGTATTTT.